Listed here are 7 T cell receptor beta chains from one sample, sequenced in a study of blood T cell repertoires in COVID-19. The table came from immunoSEQ multiplex PCR; TCRdb's copy has only in-frame clones and leaves some out. The sample includes 250,000 to 300,000 clones, approximately 87% of them seen just once. The sequencing sample was made of peripheral blood. Receptors originate from a woman aged 25 to 39 with COVID-19, enrolled during active disease.

This chain uses TRBV6-5 with TRBJ1-1; 9 bases map to TRBD1. The CDR3 length is 14 residues. V was pared by 6 bases and J by 3 bases, with 5 bases of the junction left unmatched. CDR1 is MNHEY and CDR2 is SVGAGI in the germline V gene. CDR3 nucleotides: TGTGCCAGCAGGACCGGGACAGGGTACACTGAAGCTTTCTTT. This sequence encodes CASRTGTGYTEAFF.

The V and J genes are TRBV7-6 and TRBJ2-7, with D perhaps matching TRBD1 (6 bases). CDR1 is SGHVS, CDR2 FNYEAQ, per germline. This CDR3 is built from 15 residues. Trimming pared 5 bases from V and 1 base from J, leaving 15 bases between. CDR3 sequence (DNA): TGTGCCAGCAGCGATACGGGACACAAATCCTACGAGCAGTACTTC. The encoded protein is CASSDTGHKSYEQYF.

DNA of the CDR3: TGCAGCGTTATAGCGGGGGGGCGGCCCGAGCAGTACTTC. Translated: CSVIAGGRPEQYF. The V gene is TRBV29-1, the J gene TRBJ2-7, with 11 bases aligning to TRBD2. The V segment lost 5 bases and the J segment 6 bases; nucleotides outside the gene matches: 6. The CDR3 totals 13 residues. Germline CDR1 SQVTM, CDR2 ANQGSEA.

The chain joins TRBV6-6 to TRBJ1-2, with D possibly TRBD1 on 5 matching bases. This CDR3 region has 16 residues. With 7 bases removed from V and 2 bases from J, the gap between germline ends came to 20 bases. CDR1 is MNHNY and CDR2 is SVGAGI in the germline V gene (reference sequence). CDR3 region: CASTFTPFRGNYGYTF. The CDR3 DNA reads as TGTGCCAGCACCTTTACCCCGTTCCGGGGGAACTATGGCTACACCTTC.

The CDR3 sequence: CASSPLAGGLGEQYF. CDR3 coding DNA: TGTGCCAGCAGCCCTCTCGCGGGGGGACTCGGGGAGCAGTACTTC. The chain uses TRBV3-1 (or the pseudogene TRBV3-2) and TRBJ2-7, with 8 bases matching TRBD2. Looked up from germline, CDR1 is LGHDT and CDR2 is YNNKEL (reference sequence). J gave up 7 bases and V 4 bases, and 12 bases lay outside the gene matches. The CDR3 is 15 residues long.

J is TRBJ2-5 and V is TRBV5-1, with 12 bases matching TRBD1. CDR1 is SGHRS, CDR2 YFSETQ, per germline. There are 16 residues in the CDR3. V dropped 3 bases and J dropped 7; count of bases not matched to a gene: 10. The CDR3 reads CASSYSGQGAVGTQYF. CDR3 nucleotides: TGCGCCAGCAGCTACTCGGGACAGGGGGCAGTAGGGACCCAGTACTTC. Drawing the rest from reference TRBV5-1 and TRBJ2-5, the complete variable domain is KAGVTQTPRYLIKTRGQQVTLSCSPISGHRSVSWYQQTPGQGLQFLFEYFSETQRNKGNFPGRFSGRQFSNSRSEMNVSTLELGDSALYLCASSYSGQGAVGTQYFGPGTRLLVL.

The V gene is TRBV15, the J gene TRBJ1-6, with unresolved D. Germline V lookup: CDR1 LNHNV, CDR2 YYDKDF (reference sequence). The CDR3 is 13 residues long. The germline V and J ends were trimmed by 0 bases and 8 bases, with 5 bases remaining between them. This CDR3 is CATSREAHSPLHF. The CDR3 bases are TGTGCCACCAGCAGAGAAGCGCATTCACCCCTCCACTTT.